This is a list of T cell receptor beta chains from one sample in a study of blood T cell repertoires in COVID-19. Using immunoSEQ multiplex PCR, the repertoire was profiled, and TCRdb retains in-frame clones only, with some absent. This table holds about 140,000 clones, approximately 84% found once. The specimen was peripheral blood. These receptors originate from a woman aged 60 to 75 with acute or convalescent COVID-19. CDR3s include the opening cysteine and the closing phenylalanine or tryptophan. Each record gives: J gene, V gene, CDR3 protein.

j_gene: TRBJ2-7
v_gene: TRBV15
CDR3aa: CATSTNGGDEQYF

j_gene: TRBJ1-5
v_gene: TRBV15
CDR3aa: CATSRDARRRRGFGNQPQHF

j_gene: TRBJ1-6
v_gene: TRBV14
CDR3aa: CASSFHRGQGSPLHF

j_gene: TRBJ2-1
v_gene: TRBV29-1
CDR3aa: CSVADREIYNEQFF

j_gene: TRBJ1-3
v_gene: TRBV9
CDR3aa: CASSEVKQVWSSGNTIYF

j_gene: TRBJ1-4
v_gene: TRBV5-8
CDR3aa: CASSYQTNEKLFF

j_gene: TRBJ1-5
v_gene: TRBV19
CDR3aa: CASSIIGEGLDQPQHF

j_gene: TRBJ1-1
v_gene: TRBV11-2
CDR3aa: CASTRGTGRNTEAFF

j_gene: TRBJ1-2
v_gene: TRBV27
CDR3aa: CASSFTGGNYGYTF

j_gene: TRBJ1-4
v_gene: TRBV28
CDR3aa: CASSSPTGGFGEKLFF

j_gene: TRBJ1-5
v_gene: TRBV4-3
CDR3aa: CASSQAREEYQPQHF

j_gene: TRBJ1-1
v_gene: TRBV11-3
CDR3aa: CASRPPNVRGTEAFF

j_gene: TRBJ2-1
v_gene: TRBV5-4
CDR3aa: CASSLASGRGYNEQFF

j_gene: TRBJ2-1
v_gene: TRBV5-1
CDR3aa: CASSLGQGGGEQFF

j_gene: TRBJ2-1
v_gene: TRBV7-9
CDR3aa: CASSITGQGPYNEQFF

j_gene: TRBJ1-2
v_gene: TRBV4-3
CDR3aa: CASSQDWWSYGYTF

j_gene: TRBJ1-5
v_gene: TRBV21-1
CDR3aa: CASSKLRVSSPQHF

j_gene: TRBJ1-1
v_gene: TRBV14
CDR3aa: CASSQAEVMNTEAFF

j_gene: TRBJ2-5
v_gene: TRBV4-1
CDR3aa: CASSQLQGEQTQYF

j_gene: TRBJ1-5
v_gene: TRBV19
CDR3aa: CASSSLGPQHF

j_gene: TRBJ2-7
v_gene: TRBV12-3/TRBV12-4
CDR3aa: CASSFTDSYEQYF

j_gene: TRBJ2-2
v_gene: TRBV30
CDR3aa: CAWSVRGLIGAGELFF

j_gene: TRBJ2-7
v_gene: TRBV27
CDR3aa: CASSPGQGAYEQYF

j_gene: TRBJ1-5
v_gene: TRBV5-8
CDR3aa: CASSLAQDSLPAF

j_gene: TRBJ2-5
v_gene: TRBV28
CDR3aa: CASSLYGGQNQETQYF

j_gene: TRBJ1-2
v_gene: TRBV7-9
CDR3aa: CASSLSVGAEGYTF

j_gene: TRBJ2-1
v_gene: TRBV28
CDR3aa: CASSPGGSGRDEQFF